This T cell receptor beta chain stems from a study of CD8 T cells in ankylosing spondylitis. The table lists this clonotype with many counts. MiXCR, applied by TCRdb to the 5' RACE reads, yields one record per CDR3 protein. The sample shows some 52,000 distinct CDR3 sequences, approximately 7.4% of them seen only once. This clonotype was sampled from a female donor with ankylosing spondylitis or in good health (not recorded which). Sequenced: blood, either unsorted or a sorted T cell fraction (not recorded which).

The CDR3 DNA sequence: TGTGCCAGCAGCGCGGGACAGAACTCCTACAATGAGCAGTTCTTC. Amino acid sequence: CASSAGQNSYNEQFF. The rearrangement joins TRBV5-5 to TRBJ2-1, with a weak D call TRBD1 (7 bases). Germline CDR1 reads SGHKS; CDR2 reads YYEKEE (reference sequence). The CDR3 runs 15 residues. The V gene lost 4 bases and the J gene lost 0 bases, with 11 bases spanning the gap. Together with reference TRBV5-5 and TRBJ2-1, the CDR3 gives the full variable domain: DAGVTQSPTHLIKTRGQQVTLRCSPISGHKSVSWYQQVLGQGPQFIFQYYEKEERGRGNFPDRFSARQFPNYSSELNVNALLLGDSALYLCASSAGQNSYNEQFFGPGTRLTVL.